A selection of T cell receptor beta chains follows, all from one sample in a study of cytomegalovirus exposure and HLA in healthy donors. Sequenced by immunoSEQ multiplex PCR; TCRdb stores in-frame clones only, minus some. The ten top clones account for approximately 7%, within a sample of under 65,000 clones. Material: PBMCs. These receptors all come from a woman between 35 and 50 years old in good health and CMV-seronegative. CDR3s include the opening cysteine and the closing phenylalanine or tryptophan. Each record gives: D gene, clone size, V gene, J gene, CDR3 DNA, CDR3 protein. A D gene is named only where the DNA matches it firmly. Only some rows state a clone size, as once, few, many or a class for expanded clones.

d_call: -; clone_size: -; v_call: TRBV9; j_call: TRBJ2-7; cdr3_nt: TGTGCCAGCAGCGTAGAGGGAGATAGAGTCCAGTACTTC; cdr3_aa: CASSVEGDRVQYF
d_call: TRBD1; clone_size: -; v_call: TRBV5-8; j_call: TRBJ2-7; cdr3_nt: TGTGCCAGCAGCTGGGACAGAGACTACCGAGTGAGCGAGCAGTACTTC; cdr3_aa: CASSWDRDYRVSEQYF
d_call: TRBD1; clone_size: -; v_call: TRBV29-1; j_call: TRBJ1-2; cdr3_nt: TGCAGCGTTGAAGATTTGACAGGGGAGTATGGCTACACCTTC; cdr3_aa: CSVEDLTGEYGYTF
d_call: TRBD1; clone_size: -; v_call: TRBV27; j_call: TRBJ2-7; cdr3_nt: TGTGCCAGCAGTCCAGGGGGTCGCTCCTACGAGCAGTACTTC; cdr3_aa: CASSPGGRSYEQYF
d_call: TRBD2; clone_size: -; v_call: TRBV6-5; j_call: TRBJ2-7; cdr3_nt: TGTGCCAGCAGTTACTCCTACGCGAGCGGGGATTTTTATTTC; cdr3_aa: CASSYSYASGDFYF
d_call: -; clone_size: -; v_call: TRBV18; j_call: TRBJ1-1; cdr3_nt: TGTGCCAGCTCACCAACGACAGGCAACACTGAAGCTTTCTTT; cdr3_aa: CASSPTTGNTEAFF
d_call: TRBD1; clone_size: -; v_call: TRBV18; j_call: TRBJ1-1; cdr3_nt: TGTGCCAGCTCACCTGGGAGACAGGGGGCCACTGAAGCTTTCTTT; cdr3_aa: CASSPGRQGATEAFF
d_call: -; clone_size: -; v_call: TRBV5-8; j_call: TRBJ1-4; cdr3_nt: TGTGCCAGCAGCTTGTCCGGACTTTCGGGTGAAAAACTGTTTTTT; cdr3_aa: CASSLSGLSGEKLFF
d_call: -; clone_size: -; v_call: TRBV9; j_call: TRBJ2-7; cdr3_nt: TGTGCCAGCAGCCCTCAGCCTCAGGGCCACGAGCAGTACTTC; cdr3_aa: CASSPQPQGHEQYF
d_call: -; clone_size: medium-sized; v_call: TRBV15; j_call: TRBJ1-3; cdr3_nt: TGTGCCACCAGCAGAGAACGGACGTCGGAGGGGCTCTCCCTCTCTGGAAACACCATATATTTT; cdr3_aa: CATSRERTSEGLSLSGNTIYF
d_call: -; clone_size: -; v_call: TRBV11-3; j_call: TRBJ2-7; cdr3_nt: TGTGCCAGCAGCTCCGGGGAAGAGCAGTACTTC; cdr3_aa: CASSSGEEQYF
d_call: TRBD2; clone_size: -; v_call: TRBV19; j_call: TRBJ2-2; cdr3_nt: TGTGCCAGTAGTGAGACTAGCGGGAGCCCCGGGGAGCTGTTTTTT; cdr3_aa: CASSETSGSPGELFF
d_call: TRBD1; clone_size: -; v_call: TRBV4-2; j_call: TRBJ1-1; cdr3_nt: TGTGCCAGCAGAACAGGGGTTACCACTGAAGCTTTCTTT; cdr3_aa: CASRTGVTTEAFF
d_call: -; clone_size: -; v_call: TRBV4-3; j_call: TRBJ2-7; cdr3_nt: TGCGCCAGCAGCCAAGATAGGGGAGGCTACGAGCAGTACTTC; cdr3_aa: CASSQDRGGYEQYF
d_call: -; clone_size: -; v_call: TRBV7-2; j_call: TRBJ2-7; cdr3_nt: TGTGCCAGCAGCTTAGATCCAGGGGCAGGGGACTACGAGCAGTACTTC; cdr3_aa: CASSLDPGAGDYEQYF
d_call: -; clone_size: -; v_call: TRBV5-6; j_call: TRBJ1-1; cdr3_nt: TGTGCCAGCAGCCCGTACCTTACAGGGTTCACTGAAGCTTTCTTT; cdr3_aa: CASSPYLTGFTEAFF
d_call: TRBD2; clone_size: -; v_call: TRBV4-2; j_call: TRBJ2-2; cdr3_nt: TGTGCCAGCAGCCAAGTGGCGGGGGGTAACACCGGGGAGCTGTTTTTT; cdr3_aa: CASSQVAGGNTGELFF
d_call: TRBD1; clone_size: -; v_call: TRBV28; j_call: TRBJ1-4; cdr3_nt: TGTGCCAGCAGTTTAGAGGGGGCCGGGGAGGAAAAACTGTTTTTT; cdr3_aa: CASSLEGAGEEKLFF
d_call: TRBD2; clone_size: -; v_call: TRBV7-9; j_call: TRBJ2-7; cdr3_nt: TGTGCCATCACTGGGAGGGAAGCCTACGAGCAGTACTTC; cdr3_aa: CAITGREAYEQYF
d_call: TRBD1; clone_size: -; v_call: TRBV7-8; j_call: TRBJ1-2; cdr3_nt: TGTGCCAGCAGCCAAGTCGTTACAGGGGTCAATGGCTACACCTTC; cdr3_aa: CASSQVVTGVNGYTF
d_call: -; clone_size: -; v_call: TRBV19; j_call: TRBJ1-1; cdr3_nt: TGTGCCAGTAGTAAGGGGCGAGGGAACACTGAAGCTTTCTTT; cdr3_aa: CASSKGRGNTEAFF
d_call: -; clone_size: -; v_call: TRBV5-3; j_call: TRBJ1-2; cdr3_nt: TGCGCCAGAAGCTTGACGGACGCGTGGAGGGGCTACACCTTC; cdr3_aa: CARSLTDAWRGYTF
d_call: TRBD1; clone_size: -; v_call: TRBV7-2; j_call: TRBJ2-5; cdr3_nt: TGTGCCAGCAGCCCCCGGGACAGATTCCAAGAGACCCAGTACTTC; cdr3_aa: CASSPRDRFQETQYF
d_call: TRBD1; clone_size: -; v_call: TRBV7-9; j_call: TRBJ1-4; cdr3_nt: TGTGCCAGTAACAGGGGGAATAATGAAAAACTGTTTTTT; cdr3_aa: CASNRGNNEKLFF
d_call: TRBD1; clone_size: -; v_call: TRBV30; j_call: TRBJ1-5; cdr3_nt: TGTGCCTGGAACGGACAGGGCCTAGGTCAGCCCCAGCATTTT; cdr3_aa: CAWNGQGLGQPQHF
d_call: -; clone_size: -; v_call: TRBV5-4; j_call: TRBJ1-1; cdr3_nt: TGTGCCAGCAGCACGGCTGGGGACACTGAAGATTTCTTT; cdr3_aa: CASSTAGDTEDFF
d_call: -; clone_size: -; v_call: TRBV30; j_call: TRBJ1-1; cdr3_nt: TGTGCCTGGAGTGTGGGGGGGAAAGTGACTGAAGCTTTCTTT; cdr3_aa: CAWSVGGKVTEAFF
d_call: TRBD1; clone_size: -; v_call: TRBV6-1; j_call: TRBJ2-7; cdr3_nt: TGTGCCAGCAGTGAAGCTTGGGACAGGGGCCCCTACGAGCAGTACTTC; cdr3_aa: CASSEAWDRGPYEQYF
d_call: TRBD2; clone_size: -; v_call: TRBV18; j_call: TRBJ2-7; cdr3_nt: TGTGCCAGCTCACCCGGGACTAGCGGGCGAGGCGAGCAGTACTTC; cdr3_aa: CASSPGTSGRGEQYF
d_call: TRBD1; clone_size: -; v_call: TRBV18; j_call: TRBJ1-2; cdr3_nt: TGTGCCAGCTCACCCCGGACAGGGGGCGATAGTGTCTATGGCTACACCTTC; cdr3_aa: CASSPRTGGDSVYGYTF
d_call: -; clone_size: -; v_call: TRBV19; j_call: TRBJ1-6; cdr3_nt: TGTGCCAGTAGTATCGAAGGGGCCAGGACAAATTCACCCCTCCACTTT; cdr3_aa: CASSIEGARTNSPLHF
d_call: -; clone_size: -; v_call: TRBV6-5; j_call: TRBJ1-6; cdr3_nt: TGTGCCAGCAGTTTGAGGGGGAATTCACCCCTCCACTTT; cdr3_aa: CASSLRGNSPLHF
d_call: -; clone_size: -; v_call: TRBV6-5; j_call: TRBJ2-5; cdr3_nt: TGTGCCAGCAGGAATAGTCTAATCCAAGAGACCCAGTACTTC; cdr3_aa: CASRNSLIQETQYF
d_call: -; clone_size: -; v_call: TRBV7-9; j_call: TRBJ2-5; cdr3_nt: TGTGCCAGCAGCTTTACAGAAGAGACCCAGTACTTC; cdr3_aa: CASSFTEETQYF
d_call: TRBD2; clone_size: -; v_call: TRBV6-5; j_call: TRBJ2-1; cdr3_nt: TGTGCCAGCACCCCCCCGGGGGGGGGCTACAATGAGCAGTTCTTC; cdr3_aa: CASTPPGGGYNEQFF
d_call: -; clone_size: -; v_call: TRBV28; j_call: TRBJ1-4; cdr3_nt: TGTGCCAGCAGTTTATTTGGAGGAACTAATGAAAAACTGTTTTTT; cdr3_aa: CASSLFGGTNEKLFF
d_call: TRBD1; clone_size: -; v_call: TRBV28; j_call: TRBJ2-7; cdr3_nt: TGTGCCAGCAGTTCCGGGACAGGGATCCTCTACGAGCAGTACTTC; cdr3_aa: CASSSGTGILYEQYF
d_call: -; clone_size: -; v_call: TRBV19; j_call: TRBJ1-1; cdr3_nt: TGTGCCAGTAGTGTTGGGGCGACGAGCACTGAAGCTTTCTTT; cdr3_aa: CASSVGATSTEAFF
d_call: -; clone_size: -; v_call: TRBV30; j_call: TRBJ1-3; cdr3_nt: TGTGCCTGGTCCTCCGGCTCTGGAAACACCATATATTTT; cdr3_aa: CAWSSGSGNTIYF
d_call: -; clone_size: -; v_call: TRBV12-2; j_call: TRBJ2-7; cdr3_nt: TGTGCAAGTCGTCCGGGGGCTAGCGGGAACTACGAGCAGTACTTC; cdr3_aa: CASRPGASGNYEQYF
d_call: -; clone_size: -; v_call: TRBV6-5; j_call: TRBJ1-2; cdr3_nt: TGTGCCAGCAGTTACTCTCTGAAAGGGGCGTTCGGCTACACCTTC; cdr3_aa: CASSYSLKGAFGYTF
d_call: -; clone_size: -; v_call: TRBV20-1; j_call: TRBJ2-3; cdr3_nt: TGCAGTGCTAGCGGGGCAGATACGCAGTATTTT; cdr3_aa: CSASGADTQYF
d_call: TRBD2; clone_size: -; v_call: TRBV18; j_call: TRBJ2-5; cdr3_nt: TGTGCCAGCTCACCACTGACTAGCGGGCTCCAAGAGACCCAGTACTTC; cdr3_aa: CASSPLTSGLQETQYF
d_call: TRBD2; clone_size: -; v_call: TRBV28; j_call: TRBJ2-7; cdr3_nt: TGTGCCACCAACCCCGCAGCGGGAGGGAACTACGAGCAGTACTTC; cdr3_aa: CATNPAAGGNYEQYF